The present entry profiles one T cell receptor (beta chain) with its context. The data stem from a study of cytomegalovirus exposure and HLA in healthy donors. Turning to the study itself: A previous analysis identified fewer than 130 million unique TCR beta sequences derived from roughly 180 million T cells.

In nominal health when sampled, donors likely had unrecorded immune exposures nonetheless. In the PCR, 60 Vbeta and 13 Jbeta primers were used. This table comes from immunoSEQ multiplex PCR, and its TCRdb copy is limited to in-frame clones, with some not included. Here the sample spans 100,000 to 120,000 clones, around 72% being singletons. The sample was PBMCs. This TCR derives from a man aged 30 to 39 in good health and CMV-seronegative.

The CDR3 DNA follows: TGTGCCAGTAAGCACAGGGAATTTGCTGAAGCTTTCTTT. The encoded protein is CASKHREFAEAFF. This chain links TRBV19 with TRBJ1-1, with D tentatively TRBD1 (6 bases). Germline assignment: CDR1 LNHDA and CDR2 SQIVND (reference sequence). The CDR3 is made up of 13 amino acids. V was pared by 7 bases and J by 6 bases, with 15 bases between.